This T cell receptor beta chain was captured in a study of T-cell memory formation after mild COVID-19. Concerning this clonotype itself: Antigen specificity is unknown.

The TCR alpha and TCR beta cDNA libraries, bearing sample barcodes and UMIs, were generated by 5'RACE using constant-segment primers. A single record per CDR3 protein comes from TCRdb applying MiXCR to the 5' RACE reads. The table includes fewer than 250,000 distinct CDR3 sequences, about 10% detected once. Broader study findings: CD8+ contracting clones occupied EMRA, while CD4+ ones occupied mainly CM and EM. The study detected some responding clones in pre-infection memory, suggesting cross-reactive memory joined. While clones contracting from day 15 to 85 were balanced between CD4 and CD8, later expanders leaned CD4+.

V gave up 6 bases and J gave up 6 bases; unmatched junction bases: 5. The CDR3 loop spans 13 amino acids. The V gene's germline CDR1 is DFQATT and CDR2 SNEGSKA (reference sequence). This TCR was recovered from a man aged 18 to 29 who had mild COVID-19 (a few samples of this study predate the infection). Cell type and time point are not known. The sample taken for sequencing was PBMCs or a T cell subset sorted from them (not recorded which). The chain has TRBV20-1 and TRBJ1-1; 12 bases line up with TRBD1. CDR3 protein: CSAPGQGAAEAFF. The DNA of the CDR3 is TGCAGTGCGCCGGGACAGGGGGCCGCTGAAGCTTTCTTT.